This T cell receptor (beta chain) was found in a study of blood T cell repertoires in COVID-19. Across the whole study: The samples span acute and convalescent COVID-19 from the United States, Italy and Spain. T cells, B-cell-depleted T cells, or PBMCs provided the cDNA or gDNA that served as material.

The CDR3 covers 14 residues. CDR1 and CDR2 (germline): MNHEY, SVGAGI. V was pared by 4 bases and J by 5 bases, with 4 bases of the junction left unmatched. Under the authors' procedure: Amplification with reference gene primers provided the estimates of nucleated cell counts. Profiling relied on immunoSEQ multiplex PCR, and the TCRdb table lists in-frame clones only, not all of them. That table is the source of V, J and clone size, and D and trimming were worked out from the DNA. Here the sample spans roughly 200,000 clones, over 70% being singletons. The receptor was derived from a woman aged 70-85 years with acute or convalescent COVID-19. Source material: peripheral blood. V and J are TRBV6-5 and TRBJ2-5; 10 bases fit TRBD1. The CDR3 is CASSSTGGAETQYF. In DNA form, the CDR3 reads TGTGCCAGCAGTTCGACAGGGGGCGCGGAGACCCAGTACTTC.